The 32 T cell receptor beta chains given below trace back to one sample, sequenced in a study of CD8+ T cells in alopecia areata. As to treatment: oral pan-JAK inhibitor, 5-10 mg twice daily. It was cDNA, reverse transcribed from extracted RNA, that served as the sequencing template. Some clones are missing from TCRdb's copy, which holds only in-frame ones; the method was immunoSEQ multiplex PCR. Of a few hundred thousand clones in the sample, 35% to 40% were seen once. Source: CD4+ T cells sorted from blood, taken at roughly week 30, from a patient treated with tofacitinib. Receptor source: a human donor with alopecia areata.

This clone has only a few counts. The chain is built from TRBV29-1 and TRBJ1-1; D remains ambiguous. Germline V gene sequence: CDR1 SQVTM, CDR2 ANQGSEA. This CDR3 has 11 amino acids. V dropped 7 bases and J dropped 3 bases, with 9 bases sitting between them. The chain's CDR3 is CSGTSDTEAFF. The CDR3, as DNA: TGCAGCGGAACATCGGACACTGAAGCTTTCTTT.

The chain employs TRBV10-1 and TRBJ2-5; D possibly uses TRBD1 or TRBD2 (5 bases each). The germline V and J ends were trimmed by 3 bases and 4 bases, with 15 bases remaining between them. Germline-derived CDR1 and CDR2 are WNHNN and SYGVQD (reference sequence). The CDR3 has 15 amino acids. CDR3 protein: CASSDGTQRAETQYF. The DNA for the CDR3 is TGCGCCAGCAGTGATGGGACCCAGAGGGCAGAGACCCAGTACTTC.

This clone was picked up a small number of times. The chain couples TRBV19 to TRBJ2-1; D is possibly TRBD1 or TRBD2 (5 bases each). Trimming cost V 3 bases and J 9 bases, with 15 bases left between them. This CDR3 region has 14 residues. Germline CDR1 is LNHDA and CDR2 is SQIVND (reference sequence). This CDR3 reads CASSIGDRVGEQFF. CDR3 nucleotides: TGTGCCAGTAGTATCGGGGACCGGGTCGGTGAGCAGTTCTTC.

The V call is TRBV15, the J call TRBJ1-2, with 7 bases that match TRBD1. The germline CDR1 and CDR2 sequences are LNHNV and YYDKDF (reference sequence). J was trimmed by 4 bases and V by 0 bases; bases with no gene match: 8. This CDR3 region has 16 residues. CDR3 DNA sequence: TGTGCCACCAGCAGAGACAAAAACAGGGGATCCTATGGCTACACCTTC. Amino acids: CATSRDKNRGSYGYTF.

This chain links TRBV29-1 with TRBJ1-5, with D maybe TRBD1 (6 bases). The germline V gene encodes CDR1 SQVTM and CDR2 ANQGSEA. Trimming stripped 6 bases from V and 6 bases from J, with 15 bases between. This CDR3 spans 13 amino acids. The CDR3 DNA is TGCAGCGTGGGGGCATCTTACAGTCAGCCCCAGCATTTT. Its protein product is CSVGASYSQPQHF.

The chain links TRBV18 to TRBJ2-7; no clear D. The CDR3 totals 14 residues. The germline CDR1 and CDR2 sequences are KGHSH and LQKENI. V was shortened by 0 bases and J by 9 bases, with 15 bases between the two germline ends. CDR3 region: CASSPPGQMDGQYF. CDR3 nucleotide sequence: TGTGCCAGCTCACCACCGGGCCAGATGGATGGGCAGTACTTC. Full variable domain (missing parts from reference TRBV18 and TRBJ2-7): NAGVMQNPRHLVRRRGQEARLRCSPMKGHSHVYWYRQLPEEGLKFMVYLQKENIIDESGMPKERFSAEFPKEGPSILRIQQVVRGDSAAYFCASSPPGQMDGQYFGPGTRLTVT.

This clone turned up a few times. This chain uses TRBV18 with TRBJ1-2, with 8 bases lining up with TRBD1. CDR1 is KGHSH and CDR2 is LQKENI in the germline V gene. The CDR3 consists of 12 residues. Losses at the gene ends were 4 bases for V and 6 bases for J; bases not matched to a gene: 1. The CDR3 nucleotides read TGTGCCAGCTCACAGGGACAGGATGGCTACACCTTC. It specifies CASSQGQDGYTF.

This clone was counted a few times. The chain employs TRBV14 and TRBJ2-1; unclear D gene. Per the germline V gene, CDR1 is SGHDN and CDR2 is FVKESK. The CDR3 contains 17 residues. Trimming cost V 3 bases and J 10 bases, with 25 bases left between them. The CDR3 DNA reads TGTGCCAGCAGCCACTTAAGAGACACTCGCTTGGTGGAGGAGCAGTTCTTC. As protein: CASSHLRDTRLVEEQFF.

The genes are TRBV6-5 and TRBJ1-2; D is unresolved. CDR3 length equals 13 residues. The V end was cut by 3 bases, the J end by 5 bases, with 10 bases between. Germline CDR1 reads MNHEY; CDR2 reads SVGAGI. CDR3 region: CASSYMRGYGYTF. The CDR3 nucleotides are TGTGCCAGCAGTTATATGCGGGGATATGGCTACACCTTC.

The chain recombines TRBV13 with TRBJ2-7; no definite D call. Deletions cut 2 bases from V and 3 bases from J, with 11 bases between. In germline, CDR1 is PRHDT, CDR2 FYEKMQ (reference sequence). The CDR3 has 14 residues. The CDR3 sequence is CASSLLRLDYEQYF. The CDR3 DNA sequence: TGTGCCAGCAGCTTATTGAGACTTGACTACGAGCAGTACTTC.

CDR3 nucleotides: TGTGCCAGCAGTGACAGGCAGTACAATGAGCAGTTCTTC. This codes for CASSDRQYNEQFF. V is TRBV2 and J is TRBJ2-1, with unresolved D. CDR3 length: 13 amino acids. Germline values: CDR1 SNHLY, CDR2 FYNNEI. The V gene lost 3 bases and the J gene lost 4 bases, with 7 bases spanning the gap.

The chain recombines TRBV7-8 with TRBJ2-1; 13 bases map to TRBD2. This CDR3 has 20 residues. Germline CDR1 reads SGHVS; CDR2 reads FQNEAQ. The V and J ends lost 2 bases and 2 bases, in that order; junction bases with no gene match: 12. For the CDR3, the DNA is TGTGCCAGCAGCTTAAAGATCAGGACTAGCGGGAGTAAGCCCTACAATGAGCAGTTCTTC. Translating it yields CASSLKIRTSGSKPYNEQFF.

The gene calls are TRBV4-2 and TRBJ1-6, with 9 nucleotides matching TRBD1. V lost 7 bases, J lost 6 bases, and 10 bases stayed unmatched. The CDR3 loop spans 16 amino acids. Germline CDR1 LGHNA, CDR2 YNFKEQ. Here the CDR3 reads CASTPDRGRGNSPLHF. CDR3 sequence (DNA): TGTGCCAGCACCCCGGACAGGGGTCGAGGTAATTCACCCCTCCACTTT.

This clone came up once. The J gene is TRBJ2-5, the V gene TRBV14; 11 nucleotides align to TRBD2. V dropped 5 bases and J dropped 6; count of bases not matched to a gene: 5. Germline CDR1 and CDR2: SGHDN and FVKESK. The CDR3 runs 14 residues. CDR3 amino acids: CASSVSGGAKTQYF. As DNA, the CDR3 is TGTGCCAGCAGCGTTAGCGGGGGGGCAAAGACCCAGTACTTC.

This clone was found a few times. The genes are TRBV6-1 and TRBJ2-1; D is ambiguous. The CDR3 is 11 residues long. Trimming left V 7 bases short and J 6 bases short, with 7 bases between. CDR1 and CDR2 from the germline V gene are MNHNS and SASEGT. The CDR3 is CASTKLNEQFF. As DNA, the CDR3 is TGTGCCAGCACGAAACTCAATGAGCAGTTCTTC.

This clone came up a few times. The genes are TRBV30 and TRBJ2-2; D gene uncertain. The V gene lost 0 bases and the J gene lost 7 bases, with 18 bases spanning the gap. The CDR3 extends over 16 amino acids. In germline, CDR1 is GTSNPN, CDR2 SVGIG (reference sequence). The CDR3 reads CAWSVRGRAGVGELFF. DNA of the CDR3: TGTGCCTGGAGTGTACGCGGAAGAGCTGGGGTCGGGGAGCTGTTTTTT. The full variable domain, with the rest looked up from reference TRBV30 and TRBJ2-2, is SQTIHQWPATLVQPVGSPLSLECTVEGTSNPNLYWYRQAAGRGLQLLFYSVGIGQISSEVPQNLSASRPQDRQFILSSKKLLLSDSGFYLCAWSVRGRAGVGELFFGEGSRLTVL.

This clone was observed a single time. The chain employs TRBV7-8 and TRBJ1-2; D is unclear. V lost 0 bases, J lost 3 bases, and 11 bases lay in between. Germline lookup yields CDR1 SGHVS and CDR2 FQNEAQ. The CDR3 contains 15 residues. The CDR3 is CASSLALLGYYGYTF. CDR3 coding DNA: TGTGCCAGCAGCTTAGCGTTGTTGGGGTACTATGGCTACACCTTC. Variable domain in full (rest from reference TRBV7-8 and TRBJ1-2): GAGVSQSPRYKVAKRGQDVALRCDPISGHVSLFWYQQALGQGPEFLTYFQNEAQLDKSGLPSDRFFAERPEGSVSTLKIQRTQQEDSAVYLCASSLALLGYYGYTFGSGTRLTVV.

In its sample, this clone was seen many times. This chain uses TRBV19 with TRBJ2-1; 7 nucleotides match TRBD1. V was pared by 5 bases and J by 7 bases, with 14 bases of the junction left unmatched. This CDR3 has 16 residues. CDR1 is LNHDA and CDR2 is SQIVND in the germline V gene (reference sequence). The DNA of the CDR3 is TGTGCCAGTAGTCAAGGGGGCGCGTATTTTGAAAATGAGCAGTTCTTC. Its protein product is CASSQGGAYFENEQFF.

The rearrangement uses TRBV7-3 and TRBJ2-3, with 8 nucleotides matching TRBD1. The CDR3 is made up of 16 amino acids. With 5 bases clipped from V and 2 bases from J, the junction kept 9 bases outside the gene matches. Germline V CDR1 and CDR2: SGHTA, FQGTGA. CDR3 protein: CASSAEPGGTTDTQYF. Here the CDR3 DNA reads TGTGCCAGCAGCGCAGAACCAGGGGGCACCACAGATACGCAGTATTTT.

The genes are TRBV6-1 and TRBJ1-1; weak D call: TRBD1 (5 bases). The germline V gene has CDR1 MNHNS and CDR2 SASEGT. Trimming took off 6 bases at V and 1 base at J, with 12 bases between the two ends. This CDR3 contains 14 residues. CDR3 sequence (DNA): TGTGCCAGCAGGGATACAGGCTGGAACACTGAAGCTTTCTTT. Protein product: CASRDTGWNTEAFF.

This clone was counted between two and nine times. The CDR3 DNA reads TGTGCCAGCAGCTATCCCGACAGGGAGCGGAATGAGCAGTTCTTC. This gives the protein CASSYPDRERNEQFF. This chain links TRBV5-4 with TRBJ2-1; 7 bases map to TRBD1. The trim removed 3 bases at V and 7 bases at J, leaving 10 bases unmatched. The CDR3 is 15 amino acids. The germline V gene has CDR1 SGHNT and CDR2 YYREEE (reference sequence).

This clone was seen more than once but under ten times. The gene calls are TRBV30 and TRBJ1-2; D is possibly TRBD1 (5 bases). The CDR3 consists of 12 residues. V gave up 3 bases and J gave up 8 bases, with 13 bases separating them. CDR1 is GTSNPN, CDR2 SVGIG, per germline (reference sequence). The CDR3 spells CAWSRTGEGYTF. In DNA form, the CDR3 reads TGTGCCTGGAGCCGGACGGGGGAAGGCTACACCTTC.

In its sample, this clone was seen many times. The chain joins TRBV14 to TRBJ1-2, with D unresolved. This CDR3 contains 12 residues. Trimming removed 4 bases at V and 7 bases at J, with 10 bases between. Germline CDR1 and CDR2: SGHDN and FVKESK. The CDR3 region is CASSLSGVGYTF. CDR3 in DNA: TGTGCCAGCAGCCTATCCGGGGTTGGCTACACCTTC.

The V gene is TRBV30, the J gene TRBJ2-7; D remains ambiguous. The CDR3 contains 14 residues. V was shortened by 5 bases and J by 0 bases, with 14 bases between the two germline ends. CDR1 and CDR2 (germline): GTSNPN, SVGIG (reference sequence). The CDR3 protein is CAWGLWTGSYEQYF. The DNA for the CDR3 is TGTGCCTGGGGTCTTTGGACGGGCTCCTACGAGCAGTACTTC.

V gene TRBV5-6 combines with J gene TRBJ2-2; the D is unclear. Trimming cost V 0 bases and J 0 bases, with 9 bases left between them. From germline, CDR1 is SGHDT and CDR2 YYEEEE. This CDR3 region has 16 residues. CDR3 coding DNA: TGTGCCAGCAGCTTGGAGAGAGACACGAACACCGGGGAGCTGTTTTTT. It translates to CASSLERDTNTGELFF. Complete variable domain (other parts from reference TRBV5-6 and TRBJ2-2): DAGVTQSPTHLIKTRGQQVTLRCSPKSGHDTVSWYQQALGQGPQFIFQYYEEEERQRGNFPDRFSGHQFPNYSSELNVNALLLGDSALYLCASSLERDTNTGELFFGEGSRLTVL.

This clone appeared a few times. CDR3 region: CASRTTGVTNEKLFF. CDR3 bases: TGCGCCAGCAGAACCACAGGGGTCACTAATGAAAAACTGTTTTTT. This sequence joins TRBV10-1 and TRBJ1-4; 7 nucleotides agree with TRBD1. The V gene end was trimmed by 6 bases and the J gene end by 2 bases; junction bases not matched to a gene: 6. Germline V lookup: CDR1 WNHNN, CDR2 SYGVQD (reference sequence). CDR3 length: 15 amino acids.

This clone showed up just a few times. The chain has TRBV28 and TRBJ1-5, with D uncertain. The CDR3 loop spans 14 amino acids. The germline V and J ends were trimmed by 2 bases and 3 bases, with 8 bases remaining between them. Germline lookup yields CDR1 MDHEN and CDR2 SYDVKM. This CDR3 reads CASSLRQFNQPQHF. The CDR3 nucleotides read TGTGCCAGCAGTTTACGGCAGTTCAATCAGCCCCAGCATTTT.

This clone turned up a few times. CDR3 residues: CASSEVGLDVGTQYF. Written as DNA, the CDR3 is TGCGCCAGCAGCGAGGTGGGACTAGACGTTGGTACGCAGTATTTT. The chain employs TRBV5-1 and TRBJ2-3; 8 positions agree with TRBD2. Germline loops: CDR1 SGHRS, CDR2 YFSETQ. The CDR3 is made up of 15 amino acids. The junction had 12 bases not matched to a gene; V was cut back by 4 bases and J by 8 bases.

Concerning this clone itself: Other DNA variants within this sample encode the same CDR3. This chain joins TRBV9 and TRBJ1-1; D gene uncertain. The CDR3 has 14 amino acids. Trimming shortened V by 0 bases and J by 4 bases, and 10 bases separated the two germline ends. Germline assignment: CDR1 SGDLS and CDR2 YYNGEE. CDR3 protein: CASSVETGGTEAFF. The CDR3 DNA reads TGTGCCAGCAGCGTAGAGACCGGCGGCACTGAAGCTTTCTTT.

This chain joins TRBV30 and TRBJ1-2; D is unresolved. The V and J ends lost 2 bases and 1 base respectively, with 5 bases between them. Germline CDR1 reads GTSNPN; CDR2 reads SVGIG (reference sequence). The CDR3 sequence is 12 residues long. The CDR3 spells CAWSRINYGYTF. CDR3 DNA: TGTGCCTGGAGTCGGATTAACTATGGCTACACCTTC.

This chain joins TRBV5-4 and TRBJ2-6; D uncertain. The germline gives CDR1 SGHNT, CDR2 YYREEE (reference sequence). The CDR3 loop spans 16 amino acids. Trimming stripped 4 bases from V and 2 bases from J, with 13 bases between. The CDR3 DNA reads as TGTGCCAGCAGCCGCAACTCGTTCACTGGGGCCAACGTCCTGACTTTC. Amino acid sequence: CASSRNSFTGANVLTF.

This rearrangement joins TRBV7-9 to TRBJ2-7, with D unclear. This CDR3 is built from 12 residues. The V gene's germline CDR1 is SEHNR and CDR2 FQNEAQ (reference sequence). V lost 8 bases and J 2 bases, leaving 10 bases between the germline ends. The CDR3, as DNA: TGTGCCAGCGGCACCCAGACCTACGAGCAGTACTTC. It translates to CASGTQTYEQYF.